This TCR beta chain was profiled in a study of blood T cell repertoires in COVID-19 (dated by TCRdb to 2020 to 2022). About the investigation overall: The collaborator samples originated in the United States, Italy and Spain and spanned the acute and convalescent phases of COVID-19. The prospective study material was composed of cDNA or gDNA derived from T cells, B-cell-depleted T cells, or PBMCs. Subjects who had been exposed to COVID-19, were actively infected with it, or had recovered from it provided the deeply sampled blood TCRbeta repertoires that made up the dataset. A freely available public database, intended as a resource for researchers studying the immune response to SARS-CoV-2, is where the repertoires were released. The samples were drawn from two sources: the first 160 participants of the ongoing ImmuneRACE study, and 1,000 to 1,500 subjects contributed by 6 global collaborators. Nearly every sample came with metadata listing a de-identified subject ID, COVID-19 status, age in years and sex. Where available, HLA class I and class II types were taken from metadata supplied by the sample provider and were not determined by assay-based typing. General findings and caveats noted by the study authors: Clinical and demographic metadata were provided uncurated, with the amount varying by source and participant.

Whole blood was collected in K2EDTA tubes by collaborating institutions according to the institutions' own protocols. For TCRbeta analysis, collaborator samples were shipped as frozen whole blood, as isolated PBMCs, or as DNA extracted from either sample type. In the case of this clone: No antigen is known for it. No base quality information exists; no much larger clone differs at one position.

The immunoSEQ Assay, a bias-controlled multiplex PCR, was used to amplify TCRbeta CDR3 regions from genomic DNA. In the source study's methods: Nucleated cell counts per sample were estimated from amplification of reference gene primers within the assay. To quantify the absolute abundance of each unique TCRbeta CDR3 rearrangement, sequence reads were collapsed and filtered. Productive Simpson clonality was computed per sample as the square root of Simpson's diversity index over productive rearrangements. TCRdb's version of the immuneACCESS table is confined to in-frame rearrangements and falls short of the full clone set. An unresolved V gene accounts for under half of the shortfall where checked; the remainder is of unknown origin. From that table come the V and J calls and clone size; the DNA was used to work out D and trimming. The sample data list some 90,000 clones, and over 65% of these were observed just once. Together, the top ten hold 10% to 12% of the sample.

Based on the germline V gene, the CDR1 and CDR2 sequences are SGHTA and FQGNSA. Including cysteine and phenylalanine, the CDR3 has 16 amino acids. Only the CDR3 portion is preserved as DNA: 48 bases, with reading frame beginning at the first base. V is clipped by 4 bases and J by 2 bases, and the sequence between their germline boundaries is 16 bases long. This chain joins TRBV7-2 to TRBJ2-3, and TRBD1 may be the D gene, going by 6 matching bases. The sample was peripheral blood. The clonotype comes from a human donor in a cohort sampled during active COVID-19. This receptor carries the CDR3 CASSSKQGSLTDTQYF. The DNA reads TGTGCCAGCAGCTCTAAACAGGGCTCACTCACAGATACGCAGTATTTT. The variable domain in full, with residues beyond the CDR3 obtained from the reference TRBV7-2 and TRBJ2-3 genes, is GAGVSQSPSNKVTEKGKDVELRCDPISGHTALYWYRQSLGQGLEFLIYFQGNSAPDKSGLPSDRFSAERTGGSVSTLTIQRTQQEDSAVYLCASSSKQGSLTDTQYFGPGTRLTVL.